This TCR beta chain was documented in a study of CD8 T cells in ankylosing spondylitis (dated 2017 in TCRdb). Notes on the research overall: The study profiled T cell receptor beta repertoires in healthy donors and ankylosing spondylitis patients to find disease-linked TCR variants. Samples of peripheral blood were taken, and for ankylosing spondylitis patients, synovial fluid was collected as well. In total, the full study cohort was made up of 100 to 140 healthy donors and approximately 27 ankylosing spondylitis patients.

V is cut back by 8 bases and J by 3 bases, with 6 bases in the junction unmatched. The CDR1 and CDR2 encoded by the germline V gene (reference sequence) are WNHNN and SYGVQD. The CDR3 measures 15 amino acids from cysteine to phenylalanine. The sequence is cut down to CDR3 DNA, 45 bases in frame from base 1. What the research found in general, with its limitations: A TCR beta motif of several highly homologous amino acid variants appeared characteristic of blood from ankylosing spondylitis patients. The disease-linked clones were reported to be significantly enriched in matched synovial fluid samples from ankylosing spondylitis patients. Some TCR beta motif variants had previously been reported in synovial fluid and blood of reactive arthritis patients, which suggested common disease-initiation mechanisms. In peripheral blood, the disease-linked clones were found at relatively low frequencies and had a CD8+ phenotype.

Regarding this clonotype: Its antigen has not been determined. There are no base qualities to consult, and no much larger clone falls within one base.

Sequencing relied on an Illumina HiSeq 2500. Quantitative 5'-RACE with molecular barcodes was the method used to prepare the TCR beta libraries. For the original study's pipeline: A new computational method based on a probabilistic model of VDJ rearrangement was used to identify disease-linked TCR variants. TCRdb trimmed the raw reads at Q25, called clones with MiXCR and kept productive beta chains. Rows are combined by CDR3 protein, so each entry shows the most common genes and DNA. Clone size and V and J calls follow TCRdb, not the original study. The sample table lists around 91,000 distinct CDR3 sequences, roughly 8.5% of them with a count of one. The ten top clones hold approximately 30% of the sample.

The sequencing sample was made of blood, either unsorted or a sorted T cell fraction (not recorded which). The V and J genes are TRBV10-1 and TRBJ2-1; TRBD2 lines up with 11 middle nucleotides. This sequence originates from a male donor with ankylosing spondylitis. The CDR3 sequence is CASSTSGSSYNEQFF. DNA sequence: TGCGCCAGCTCCACTAGCGGGAGCAGCTACAATGAGCAGTTCTTC.